Listed below are T cell receptor beta chains from one sample, sequenced in a study of naive and memory T cell subsets. Using its own MiXCR run on the UMI-ligation and nested PCR reads, TCRdb lists one record per CDR3 protein. This sample has 150,000 or so distinct CDR3 sequences, with over 20% found just once. Sequencing was carried out using naive CD4+ T cells from blood. These receptors were obtained from a human donor in good health. Each CDR3 is given with its conserved first and last residue. The D gene is left open where the match is weak. Expanded clones are given a class, and other clones once, few, many or no size at all.

cdr3_length j_call d_call v_call clone_size cdr3_nt cdr3_aa
14 TRBJ2-4 - TRBV5-1 - TGCGCCAGCAGCTTGCCTGGGAACAAAAACATTCAGTACTTC CASSLPGNKNIQYF
12 TRBJ1-1 TRBD1 TRBV20-1 - TGCAGTGAGCAGGGGGGGGCCACTGAAGCTTTCTTT CSEQGGATEAFF
16 TRBJ2-1 - TRBV28 - TGTGCCAGCAGTCCCAGGGGTAGACTTATCGTGGGTGAGCAGTTCTTC CASSPRGRLIVGEQFF
13 TRBJ1-1 - TRBV5-1 - TGCGCCAGCAGCTTGGTGTCAAACACTGAAGCTTTCTTT CASSLVSNTEAFF
12 TRBJ1-2 - TRBV24-1 - TGTGCCACCAGTGATTTGCAGGGGGGCTACACCTTC CATSDLQGGYTF
13 TRBJ2-7 - TRBV20-1 once TGCAGTGCTAGGTTCGTAGGAGCCTACGAGCAGTACTTC CSARFVGAYEQYF
17 TRBJ2-7 - TRBV4-3 few TGCGCCAGCAGCCAAGTTAGTTCCGGGACCGAAATTTACGAGCAGTACTTC CASSQVSSGTEIYEQYF
13 TRBJ2-5 TRBD1 TRBV29-1 many TGCAGCGTGGCTACAGGGGCCTGGGAGACCCAGTACTTC CSVATGAWETQYF
15 TRBJ2-7 TRBD2 TRBV5-1 - TGCGCCAGCAGCTTGTGGGCTAGCGGGAGCTACGAGCAGTACTTC CASSLWASGSYEQYF
15 TRBJ2-1 TRBD1 TRBV14 few TGTGCCAGCAGTGGGTTGCAGGGGGCCATCAATGAGCAGTTCTTC CASSGLQGAINEQFF
13 TRBJ1-2 - TRBV20-1 few TGCAGTGCTAGACACCAAACGAACTATGGCTACACCTTC CSARHQTNYGYTF
18 TRBJ2-7 - TRBV9 few TGTGCCAGCAGCGTAGGTATAAACTTGCGGGGCTCAACCTACGAGCAGTACTTC CASSVGINLRGSTYEQYF
13 TRBJ2-3 - TRBV2 - TGTGCCAGCAGAGGGGAACTCACAGATACGCAGTATTTT CASRGELTDTQYF
14 TRBJ2-5 TRBD2 TRBV12-3/TRBV12-4 many TGTGCCAGCAGCTTAGCGGGTGGACAAGAGACCCAGTACTTC CASSLAGGQETQYF
12 TRBJ1-1 - TRBV27 - TGTGCCAGCAGCCGAGGGAACACTGAAGCTTTCTTT CASSRGNTEAFF
13 TRBJ1-5 TRBD1 TRBV12-3/TRBV12-4 few TGTGCCAGCAGTGCACAGGGGAGACAGCCCCAGCATTTT CASSAQGRQPQHF
17 TRBJ2-1 TRBD2 TRBV10-3 many TGTGCCATCAGTGCAACTAGCGGGAGGACCTCCTACAATGAGCAGTTCTTC CAISATSGRTSYNEQFF
15 TRBJ2-1 - TRBV4-3 - TGCGCCAGCAGCCTTCAGTTCAGGGAAGGTGGTGAGCAGTTCTTC CASSLQFREGGEQFF
14 TRBJ2-1 - TRBV4-3 many TGCGCCAGCAGCCAAGATATCCTAAGGGTTCAGCAGTTCTTC CASSQDILRVQQFF
14 TRBJ2-7 - TRBV20-1 - TGCAGTGCTAGAACCGGGACATCCGTCTACGAGCAGTACTTC CSARTGTSVYEQYF
16 TRBJ2-1 TRBD2 TRBV20-1 many TGCAGTGCTAGAGATGTGACTAGCGGGAGACGGAATGAGCAGTTCTTC CSARDVTSGRRNEQFF
16 TRBJ2-1 TRBD2 TRBV19 - TGTGCCAGTAGTATCCCCAGGGGACTAGTATGGGGAGAGCAGTTCTTC CASSIPRGLVWGEQFF
14 TRBJ2-5 - TRBV5-5 few TGTGCCAGCAGCCCCACGGGGTTTCAAGAGACCCAGTACTTC CASSPTGFQETQYF
17 TRBJ1-1 - TRBV9 once TGTGCCAGCAGCGTAGGCCCCCTCGTTTCTGAGGGCACTGAAGCTTTCTTT CASSVGPLVSEGTEAFF
16 TRBJ2-3 TRBD2 TRBV7-6 - TGTGCCAGCAGCTTAGGGGGTAGCGGGAGGACAGATACGCAGTATTTT CASSLGGSGRTDTQYF
11 TRBJ2-1 - TRBV30 - TGTGCCCAGGAGGAGGTCAGTGAGCAGTTCTTC CAQEEVSEQFF
19 TRBJ1-2 TRBD1 TRBV6-5 - TGTGCCAGCAGTTACTCGAGGCCCGGGACAGGGAAGTTTCCCTATGGCTACACCTTC CASSYSRPGTGKFPYGYTF
15 TRBJ2-1 - TRBV12-3/TRBV12-4 few TGTGCCAGCAGTTTTCAAGCAACAATCTACAATGAGCAGTTCTTC CASSFQATIYNEQFF
15 TRBJ2-7 - TRBV6-5 - TGTGCCAGCAGTTACTTAGGGGCCCAACCCTACGAGCAGTACTTC CASSYLGAQPYEQYF
16 TRBJ2-2 - TRBV7-9 - TGTGCCAGCAGCCCAAGGCCGGGGGCGCGGACCGGGGAGCTGTTTTTT CASSPRPGARTGELFF
16 TRBJ1-1 TRBD1 TRBV11-2 few TGTGCCAGCAGCTCAAGGGGACAGGGGGCGTTCACTGAAGCTTTCTTT CASSSRGQGAFTEAFF
16 TRBJ1-3 - TRBV6-5 few TGTGCCAGCAGTTGGAGTCGGGAGACCTCTGGAAACACCATATATTTT CASSWSRETSGNTIYF
12 TRBJ2-1 - TRBV29-1 - TGCAGCGTTATCAAAGAGGGGGAGAAGCAGTTCTTC CSVIKEGEKQFF
12 TRBJ2-3 - TRBV30 few TGTGCCTGGAAGGGGTACACAGATACGCAGTATTTT CAWKGYTDTQYF
17 TRBJ2-3 TRBD2 TRBV5-1 - TGCGCCAGCAGCTATGGGACTAGCACGGAGAGCACAGATACGCAGTATTTT CASSYGTSTESTDTQYF
13 TRBJ2-2 - TRBV5-1 - TGCGCCAGCACGCGGGACTCCACCGGGGAGCTGTTTTTT CASTRDSTGELFF
15 TRBJ1-1 - TRBV15 - TGTGCCACCAGCAGGGCGGAGAGGGGCGGGACCGAAGCTTTCTTT CATSRAERGGTEAFF
12 TRBJ1-1 - TRBV6-2/TRBV6-3 - TGTGCCAGCACCGACATGAACACTGAAGCTTTCTTT CASTDMNTEAFF
16 TRBJ2-1 - TRBV5-6 few TGTGCCAGCAGCCCCGCCCCGCAGGCTAGCATCGGTGAGCAGTTCTTC CASSPAPQASIGEQFF
16 TRBJ2-5 TRBD1 TRBV6-1 - TGTGCCAGCAGCAGACAGGGGTCCGGGTTCGAGGAGACCCAGTACTTC CASSRQGSGFEETQYF
15 TRBJ2-1 TRBD2 TRBV4-3 many TGCGCCAGCGGAACTAGCGGGAGTACCTACAATGAGCAGTTCTTC CASGTSGSTYNEQFF
13 TRBJ1-5 TRBD1 TRBV25-1 - TGTGCCAGCAGCCGGGACAGTGTGGAACCCCAGCATTTT CASSRDSVEPQHF
13 TRBJ1-1 - TRBV28 - TGTGCCAGCAGCAGACTCGGGGGATCTGAAGCTTTCTTT CASSRLGGSEAFF
14 TRBJ1-4 - TRBV5-1 few TGCGCCAGCAGCTTAACCGGGCCGAAGGAAAAACTGTTTTTT CASSLTGPKEKLFF
15 TRBJ1-2 - TRBV20-1 - TGCAGTGCTAGAGGGGGCAGGGCCTATAACTATGGCTACACCTTC CSARGGRAYNYGYTF
13 TRBJ2-2 - TRBV7-3 many TGTGCCAGCAGCTCACAGGGAAACGGGGAGCTGTTTTTT CASSSQGNGELFF
21 TRBJ2-4 - TRBV5-1 few TGCGCCAGCAGCCCGGAGGTTTGGGGCAGGACCGGACCTATGGCCAAAAACATTCAGTACTTC CASSPEVWGRTGPMAKNIQYF
18 TRBJ1-1 - TRBV11-2 - TGTGCCAGCAGCTTTATCGGACTTAAGACCCCAATGAACACTGAAGCTTTCTTT CASSFIGLKTPMNTEAFF
13 TRBJ2-3 - TRBV15 few TGTGCCACCAGCAGAGATTATACAGATACGCAGTATTTT CATSRDYTDTQYF
14 TRBJ2-7 - TRBV6-2/TRBV6-3 many TGTGCCAGCAGTTACGGACAGCCAACCTACGAGCAGTACTTC CASSYGQPTYEQYF
18 TRBJ2-3 TRBD2 TRBV19 many TGTGCCAGTAGTGGGCGGGACTACAGATCCACTAGCACAGATACGCAGTATTTT CASSGRDYRSTSTDTQYF
17 TRBJ1-6 - TRBV4-1 - TGCGCCAGCAGCCGAAGTGGACAGCGAATAGACGCCTCACCCCTCCACTTT CASSRSGQRIDASPLHF
11 TRBJ2-4 - TRBV30 - TGTGCCTGGAGTCGCAGCGGCATTCAGTACTTC CAWSRSGIQYF
13 TRBJ2-5 - TRBV4-1 - TGCGCCAGCAGCCCCACAAGAGGGCAGACCCAGTACTTC CASSPTRGQTQYF
18 TRBJ2-6 - TRBV7-9 - TGTGCCAGCAGCTTAGCCAGGGATAGTATCTCTGGGGCCAACGTCCTGACTTTC CASSLARDSISGANVLTF
19 TRBJ1-1 - TRBV20-1 - TGCAGTGCTCGAGCTCCATCCGGGACCGCTACCGGAATGAACACTGAAGCTTTCTTT CSARAPSGTATGMNTEAFF
15 TRBJ1-2 - TRBV7-2 - TGTGCCAGCAGCTTCACAGGGTCGTTTAACTATGGCTACACCTTC CASSFTGSFNYGYTF
13 TRBJ2-7 - TRBV28 few TGTGCCAGCAGTGTAAATCCCGGCTACGAGCAGTACTTC CASSVNPGYEQYF
15 TRBJ2-1 - TRBV7-2 few TGTGCCAGCAGCTTAGAAATCATGGGAGTGAGTGAGCAGTTCTTC CASSLEIMGVSEQFF